A selection of T cell receptor beta chains follows, all from one sample in a study of cytomegalovirus exposure and HLA in healthy donors. Data came from immunoSEQ multiplex PCR; TCRdb stores just in-frame clones and leaves some out. The table lists some 65,000 clones, 60% to 80% of them singletons. The sequenced sample consisted of PBMCs. Receptors were obtained from a woman in her thirties or forties in good health and CMV-seropositive. Both conserved end residues are part of each CDR3. The order of the fields is clone size, V gene, D gene, J gene, CDR3 DNA, CDR3 protein. A D gene is named only where the DNA matches it firmly. The listing skips clone size in some rows; elsewhere it reads once, few, many or a size class.

abundance: NA; v_gene: TRBV5-1; d_gene: NA; j_gene: TRBJ1-1; CDR3nt: TGCGCCAGCAGGCCCGGGATGGTGTACACTGAAGCTTTCTTT; CDR3aa: CASRPGMVYTEAFF
abundance: NA; v_gene: TRBV25-1; d_gene: NA; j_gene: TRBJ1-6; CDR3nt: TGTGCCAGCAGCCTTCGGGATTATAATTCACCCCTCCACTTT; CDR3aa: CASSLRDYNSPLHF
abundance: NA; v_gene: TRBV5-4; d_gene: TRBD2; j_gene: TRBJ2-6; CDR3nt: TGTGCCAGCAGCTGGGGGGGACGGCTGAGCTCTGGGGCCAACGTCCTGACTTTC; CDR3aa: CASSWGGRLSSGANVLTF
abundance: few; v_gene: TRBV27; d_gene: TRBD1; j_gene: TRBJ1-1; CDR3nt: TGTGCCAGCAGTTTACGGAACAGGGGGGCCGTGAACACTGAAGCTTTCTTT; CDR3aa: CASSLRNRGAVNTEAFF
abundance: NA; v_gene: TRBV27; d_gene: TRBD1; j_gene: TRBJ1-1; CDR3nt: TGTGCCAGCAGTTTTGTGGCAGGGGGGACTGAAGCTTTCTTT; CDR3aa: CASSFVAGGTEAFF
abundance: NA; v_gene: TRBV2; d_gene: NA; j_gene: TRBJ1-2; CDR3nt: TGTGCCAGCAGGGAATTGGACAAGAATGGCTACACCTTC; CDR3aa: CASRELDKNGYTF
abundance: NA; v_gene: TRBV9; d_gene: NA; j_gene: TRBJ2-1; CDR3nt: TGTGCCAGCAGCCCTAGGCTGGGTCTGAATGAGCAGTTCTTC; CDR3aa: CASSPRLGLNEQFF
abundance: NA; v_gene: TRBV5-1; d_gene: TRBD1; j_gene: TRBJ2-4; CDR3nt: TGCGCCAGCAGCCCCGGACAGGGGGTTAACATTCAGTACTTC; CDR3aa: CASSPGQGVNIQYF
abundance: few; v_gene: TRBV6-6; d_gene: TRBD2; j_gene: TRBJ2-2; CDR3nt: TGTGCCAGCAGTTACTCGCGGGGAGGGTGGACCGGGGAGCTGTTTTTT; CDR3aa: CASSYSRGGWTGELFF
abundance: NA; v_gene: TRBV5-4; d_gene: NA; j_gene: TRBJ2-3; CDR3nt: TGTGCCACCAGCTTGGAGCGGGCCACAGATACGCAGTATTTT; CDR3aa: CATSLERATDTQYF
abundance: NA; v_gene: TRBV29-1; d_gene: TRBD1; j_gene: TRBJ2-7; CDR3nt: TGCAGCGTTTTACCGGGACAGCCTCCCTACGAGCAGTACTTC; CDR3aa: CSVLPGQPPYEQYF
abundance: NA; v_gene: TRBV19; d_gene: NA; j_gene: TRBJ1-4; CDR3nt: TGTGCCACTTCGAGCAGGGGTTTTGAAAAACTGTTTTTT; CDR3aa: CATSSRGFEKLFF
abundance: NA; v_gene: TRBV6-5; d_gene: NA; j_gene: TRBJ1-6; CDR3nt: TGTGCCAGCAGTTACTCGTTAAATCATGGGCAACCCCTCCACTTT; CDR3aa: CASSYSLNHGQPLHF
abundance: NA; v_gene: TRBV19; d_gene: TRBD1; j_gene: TRBJ1-2; CDR3nt: TGTGCCAGTAGAACAAGCCCGGGACAGGGGTTGAGGGGCTACACCTTC; CDR3aa: CASRTSPGQGLRGYTF
abundance: NA; v_gene: TRBV6-5; d_gene: NA; j_gene: TRBJ1-1; CDR3nt: TGTGCCAGCAGGCTAGACCGTGAAGCTTTCTTT; CDR3aa: CASRLDREAFF
abundance: NA; v_gene: TRBV5-1; d_gene: NA; j_gene: TRBJ2-7; CDR3nt: TGCGCCAGCAGCCTATCAGGGGTTCTAGGCGAGCAGTACTTC; CDR3aa: CASSLSGVLGEQYF
abundance: NA; v_gene: TRBV15; d_gene: NA; j_gene: TRBJ1-1; CDR3nt: TGTGCCACCAGCCTGCGGTCGCGTCTCGTTGACACTGAAGCTTTCTTT; CDR3aa: CATSLRSRLVDTEAFF
abundance: NA; v_gene: TRBV10-1; d_gene: TRBD2; j_gene: TRBJ2-2; CDR3nt: TGCGCCAGCAGTGCTTTGCTAGCGGGGGGGACCGGGGAGCTGTTTTTT; CDR3aa: CASSALLAGGTGELFF
abundance: NA; v_gene: TRBV7-9; d_gene: NA; j_gene: TRBJ1-1; CDR3nt: TGTTCCAGCAGCTTCGGACTGGTCACTGAAGCTTTCTTT; CDR3aa: CSSSFGLVTEAFF
abundance: NA; v_gene: TRBV21-1; d_gene: NA; j_gene: TRBJ2-7; CDR3nt: TGTGCCAGCAGCAAAGCGCTGGCAGGGCCGACCTCCTACGAGCAGTACTTC; CDR3aa: CASSKALAGPTSYEQYF
abundance: NA; v_gene: TRBV11-2; d_gene: NA; j_gene: TRBJ2-7; CDR3nt: TGTGCCAGCACCCCCGAGCGAAGCTCCTACGAGCAGTACTTC; CDR3aa: CASTPERSSYEQYF
abundance: NA; v_gene: TRBV4-1; d_gene: TRBD2; j_gene: TRBJ2-7; CDR3nt: TGCGCCAGCAGCCAAGATCGGGGGGTATGGGAGCAGTACTTC; CDR3aa: CASSQDRGVWEQYF
abundance: NA; v_gene: TRBV6-6; d_gene: TRBD1; j_gene: TRBJ1-1; CDR3nt: TGTGCCAGCAGTTCCTGGACAGGGAGGAACACTGAAGCTTTCTTT; CDR3aa: CASSSWTGRNTEAFF
abundance: NA; v_gene: TRBV7-2; d_gene: TRBD1; j_gene: TRBJ1-2; CDR3nt: TGTGCCAGCAGCCCCGAGCCGGGACAGTTGGGGAACTATGGCTACACCTTC; CDR3aa: CASSPEPGQLGNYGYTF
abundance: NA; v_gene: TRBV6-6; d_gene: TRBD1; j_gene: TRBJ2-7; CDR3nt: TGTGCCAGCAGCTCCGGACAGGGGGGCACCTACGAGCAGTACTTC; CDR3aa: CASSSGQGGTYEQYF
abundance: NA; v_gene: TRBV13; d_gene: NA; j_gene: TRBJ2-4; CDR3nt: TGTGCCAGCAGTCGCGGTAAAAACATTCAGTACTTC; CDR3aa: CASSRGKNIQYF
abundance: NA; v_gene: TRBV7-9; d_gene: NA; j_gene: TRBJ2-7; CDR3nt: TGTGCCAGCAGCTTAGTCGGGTACGAGCAGTACTTC; CDR3aa: CASSLVGYEQYF
abundance: NA; v_gene: TRBV27; d_gene: TRBD1; j_gene: TRBJ2-7; CDR3nt: TGTGCCAGCAGTTCTGGACAGGGAAATTCCGAGCAGTACTTC; CDR3aa: CASSSGQGNSEQYF
abundance: NA; v_gene: TRBV6-6; d_gene: NA; j_gene: TRBJ1-2; CDR3nt: TGTGCCAGCAGTTACTCGCGGCTCCTCGATGGCTACACCTTC; CDR3aa: CASSYSRLLDGYTF
abundance: NA; v_gene: TRBV29-1; d_gene: NA; j_gene: TRBJ2-1; CDR3nt: TGCAGCGTTGAATCAGGGTGGCAGCTCAATGAGCAGTTCTTC; CDR3aa: CSVESGWQLNEQFF
abundance: few; v_gene: TRBV6-6; d_gene: NA; j_gene: TRBJ1-2; CDR3nt: TGTGCCAGCAGTTATCGGGGGATCTATGGCTACACCTTC; CDR3aa: CASSYRGIYGYTF
abundance: NA; v_gene: TRBV30; d_gene: TRBD1; j_gene: TRBJ1-3; CDR3nt: TGTGCCTGGAGTGGCCGACAGGGCGACTCCGCTGGAAACACCATATATTTT; CDR3aa: CAWSGRQGDSAGNTIYF
abundance: few; v_gene: TRBV19; d_gene: TRBD1; j_gene: TRBJ1-1; CDR3nt: TGTGCCAGTAGTGCGCAACAGGGGGCTAACGCTTTCTTT; CDR3aa: CASSAQQGANAFF
abundance: NA; v_gene: TRBV19; d_gene: NA; j_gene: TRBJ2-7; CDR3nt: TGTGCCAGTAGTATTGGGTCCAGGGCCCTCGCCTACGAGCAGTACTTC; CDR3aa: CASSIGSRALAYEQYF
abundance: once; v_gene: TRBV13; d_gene: NA; j_gene: TRBJ2-4; CDR3nt: TGTGCCACCTCGCGGGACGAAAACATTCAGTACTTC; CDR3aa: CATSRDENIQYF
abundance: NA; v_gene: TRBV6-5; d_gene: NA; j_gene: TRBJ2-3; CDR3nt: TGTGCCAGCAGTCAACGACTAGGGGGCACAGATACGCAGTATTTT; CDR3aa: CASSQRLGGTDTQYF
abundance: few; v_gene: TRBV5-6; d_gene: TRBD1; j_gene: TRBJ2-7; CDR3nt: TGTGCCAGCAGCTTGGACAGGGGGCACACCTACGAGCAGTACTTC; CDR3aa: CASSLDRGHTYEQYF
abundance: NA; v_gene: TRBV19; d_gene: NA; j_gene: TRBJ1-2; CDR3nt: TGTGCCAGTAGCCTGGACAAATATGGCTACACCTTC; CDR3aa: CASSLDKYGYTF
abundance: NA; v_gene: TRBV5-1; d_gene: TRBD1; j_gene: TRBJ2-7; CDR3nt: TGCGCCAGCAGCTTCGGACAGGGTCTCTCCTACGAGCAGTACTTC; CDR3aa: CASSFGQGLSYEQYF
abundance: NA; v_gene: TRBV29-1; d_gene: NA; j_gene: TRBJ1-1; CDR3nt: TGCAGCGCCCTCACAGGGCAGAACACTGAAGCTTTCTTT; CDR3aa: CSALTGQNTEAFF
abundance: NA; v_gene: TRBV14; d_gene: TRBD1; j_gene: TRBJ2-7; CDR3nt: TGTGCCAGCAGCCAAGGGGTCCTGGGACAGGGTTACGAGCAGTACTTC; CDR3aa: CASSQGVLGQGYEQYF